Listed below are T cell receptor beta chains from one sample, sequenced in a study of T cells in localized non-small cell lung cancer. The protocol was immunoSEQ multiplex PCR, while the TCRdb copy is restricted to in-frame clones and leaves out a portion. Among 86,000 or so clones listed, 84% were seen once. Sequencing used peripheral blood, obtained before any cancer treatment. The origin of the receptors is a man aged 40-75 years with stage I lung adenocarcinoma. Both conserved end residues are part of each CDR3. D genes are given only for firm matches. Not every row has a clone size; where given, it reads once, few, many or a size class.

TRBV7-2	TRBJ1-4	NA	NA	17	CASSRVGTPSTNEKLFF	TGTGCCAGCAGCAGGGTAGGGACACCATCAACTAATGAAAAACTGTTTTTT
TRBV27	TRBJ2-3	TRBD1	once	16	CASSRQGFESTDTQYF	TGTGCCAGCAGTCGACAGGGGTTTGAGAGCACAGATACGCAGTATTTT
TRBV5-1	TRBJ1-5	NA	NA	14	CASSPGTDDQPQHF	TGCGCCAGCAGCCCGGGGACCGACGATCAGCCCCAGCATTTT
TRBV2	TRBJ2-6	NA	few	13	CASWTAGANVLTF	TGTGCCAGCTGGACAGCTGGGGCCAACGTCCTGACTTTC
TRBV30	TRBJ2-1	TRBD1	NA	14	CAWAGTGFYNEQFF	TGTGCCTGGGCCGGGACAGGGTTCTACAATGAGCAGTTCTTC
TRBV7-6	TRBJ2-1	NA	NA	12	CASMGPYNEQFF	TGTGCCAGCATGGGGCCATACAATGAGCAGTTCTTC
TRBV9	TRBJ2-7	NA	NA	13	CASSVGPSYEQYF	TGTGCCAGCAGCGTCGGTCCCTCCTACGAGCAGTACTTC
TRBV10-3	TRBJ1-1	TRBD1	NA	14	CAIGGDSHNTEAFF	TGTGCCATCGGGGGGGACAGCCACAACACTGAAGCTTTCTTT
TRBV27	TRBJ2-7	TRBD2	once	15	CASTAVAGNTYEQYF	TGTGCCAGCACAGCAGTAGCGGGAAATACCTACGAGCAGTACTTC
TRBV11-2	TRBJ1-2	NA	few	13	CASSPDPNYGYTF	TGTGCCAGCAGCCCGGACCCGAACTATGGCTACACCTTC
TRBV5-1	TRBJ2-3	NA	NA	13	CASSVYSTDTQYF	TGCGCCAGCAGCGTGTACAGCACAGATACGCAGTATTTT
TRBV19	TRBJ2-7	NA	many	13	CASSIGVRYEQYF	TGTGCCAGTAGTATAGGGGTCCGATACGAGCAGTACTTC
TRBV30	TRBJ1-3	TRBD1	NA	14	CAWSTGQGSNTIYF	TGTGCCTGGAGTACGGGACAGGGGTCCAACACCATATATTTT
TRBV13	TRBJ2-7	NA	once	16	CASSRLFRRGSYEQYF	TGTGCCAGCAGCAGACTATTTCGGAGGGGATCCTACGAGCAGTACTTC
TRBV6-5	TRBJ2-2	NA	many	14	CASKRRRNTGELFF	TGTGCCAGCAAGCGGAGGAGAAACACCGGGGAGCTGTTTTTT
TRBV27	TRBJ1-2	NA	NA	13	CASSSPTEGGYTF	TGTGCCAGCAGTTCCCCGACGGAAGGAGGCTACACCTTC
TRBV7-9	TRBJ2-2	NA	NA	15	CASSLTQGSAGELFF	TGTGCCAGCAGCTTAACACAGGGTTCGGCCGGGGAGCTGTTTTTT
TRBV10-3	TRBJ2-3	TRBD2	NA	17	CAISDPSSSGSTDTQYF	TGTGCCATCAGTGATCCCTCCTCTAGCGGGAGCACAGATACGCAGTATTTT
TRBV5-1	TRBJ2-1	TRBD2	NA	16	CASGLRELAGYNEQFF	TGCGCCAGCGGTCTAAGGGAGCTAGCGGGGTACAATGAGCAGTTCTTC
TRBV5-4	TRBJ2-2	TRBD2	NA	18	CASQSRLGGRGDTGELFF	TGTGCCAGCCAGAGCAGGCTGGGCGGGAGGGGGGACACCGGGGAGCTGTTTTTT
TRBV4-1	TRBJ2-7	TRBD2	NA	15	CASSHRLAGEYEQYF	TGCGCCAGCAGCCACCGACTAGCGGGAGAGTACGAGCAGTACTTC
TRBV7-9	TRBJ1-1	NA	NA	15	CASSLEAGLNTEAFF	TGTGCCAGCAGCTTAGAGGCAGGGCTGAACACTGAAGCTTTCTTT
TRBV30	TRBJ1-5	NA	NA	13	CAWSLQEYQPQHF	TGTGCCTGGAGTTTGCAGGAGTATCAGCCCCAGCATTTT
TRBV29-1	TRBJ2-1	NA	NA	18	CSVEGVNGVTNLNNEQFF	TGCAGCGTTGAAGGAGTTAACGGGGTGACCAACCTTAACAATGAGCAGTTCTTC
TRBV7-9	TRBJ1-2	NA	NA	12	CASSSSQRGYTF	TGTGCCAGCAGCTCGTCTCAACGGGGCTACACCTTC
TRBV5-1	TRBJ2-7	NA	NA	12	CASRDDWYEQYF	TGCGCCAGCAGGGACGACTGGTACGAGCAGTACTTC
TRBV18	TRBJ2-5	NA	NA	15	CASSNQRQLGETQYF	TGTGCCAGCTCAAACCAACGACAGTTGGGAGAGACCCAGTACTTC
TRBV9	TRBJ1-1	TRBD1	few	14	CASSADRVSTEAFF	TGTGCCAGCAGCGCGGACAGGGTCAGCACTGAAGCTTTCTTT
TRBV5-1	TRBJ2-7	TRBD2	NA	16	CASSLDISGRSYEQYF	TGCGCCAGCAGCTTGGATATTAGCGGGAGGTCCTACGAGCAGTACTTC
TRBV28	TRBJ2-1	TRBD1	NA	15	CASSQAGQGYNEQFF	TGTGCCAGCAGTCAGGCGGGACAGGGTTACAATGAGCAGTTCTTC
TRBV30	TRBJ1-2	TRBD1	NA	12	CAWSTGAYGYTF	TGTGCCTGGAGTACAGGGGCCTATGGCTACACCTTC
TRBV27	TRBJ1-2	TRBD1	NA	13	CASRRAGGGGYTF	TGTGCCAGCAGACGGGCAGGGGGAGGCGGCTACACCTTC
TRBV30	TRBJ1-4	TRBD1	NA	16	CAWTTNRGRKDEKLFF	TGTGCCTGGACCACCAACAGGGGGCGGAAGGATGAAAAACTGTTTTTT
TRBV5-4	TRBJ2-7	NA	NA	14	CASSLSNLPYEQYF	TGTGCCAGCAGCTTGAGCAACCTACCCTACGAGCAGTACTTC
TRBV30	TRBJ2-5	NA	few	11	CAWSVQGIQYF	TGTGCCTGGAGTGTACAAGGGATCCAGTACTTC
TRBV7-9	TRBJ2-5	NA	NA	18	CASSLASLRQSPQETQYF	TGTGCCAGCAGCTTAGCCTCGTTACGACAGTCGCCCCAAGAGACCCAGTACTTC
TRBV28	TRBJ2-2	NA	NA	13	CASRQFYTGELFF	TGTGCCAGCAGACAATTTTACACCGGGGAGCTGTTTTTT
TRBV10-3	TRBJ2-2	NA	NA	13	CAISVTSSGELFF	TGTGCCATCAGTGTAACTTCCTCCGGGGAGCTGTTTTTT
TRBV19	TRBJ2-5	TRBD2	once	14	CASSMGTSVETQYF	TGTGCCAGTAGTATGGGGACTAGCGTGGAGACCCAGTACTTC
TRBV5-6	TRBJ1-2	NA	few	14	CASSFYQGGYGYTF	TGTGCCAGCAGCTTTTATCAGGGAGGTTATGGCTACACCTTC
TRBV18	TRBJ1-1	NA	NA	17	CASSRRGTDSRNTEAFF	TGTGCCAGCTCACGAAGGGGCACGGACAGTAGGAACACTGAAGCTTTCTTT
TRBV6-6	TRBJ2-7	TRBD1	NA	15	CASSYSGQVNDEQYF	TGTGCCAGCAGTTACTCGGGACAGGTTAATGACGAGCAGTACTTC
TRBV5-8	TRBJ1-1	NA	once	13	CASSLAVNTEAFF	TGTGCCAGCAGCTTGGCCGTGAACACTGAAGCTTTCTTT
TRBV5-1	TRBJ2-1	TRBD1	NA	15	CASSLRDSAYNEQFF	TGCGCCAGCAGCCTCCGGGACAGCGCCTACAATGAGCAGTTCTTC
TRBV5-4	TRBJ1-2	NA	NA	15	CASSLVGGVDYGYTF	TGTGCCAGCAGCTTGGTGGGGGGCGTGGACTATGGCTACACCTTC
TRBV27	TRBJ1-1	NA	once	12	CASSHGGGEAFF	TGTGCCAGCAGTCACGGGGGGGGTGAAGCTTTCTTT
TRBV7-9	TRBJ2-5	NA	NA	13	CASIGQNQETQYF	TGTGCCAGCATCGGACAAAACCAAGAGACCCAGTACTTC
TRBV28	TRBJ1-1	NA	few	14	CASRMTGGVPEAFF	TGTGCCAGCAGGATGACCGGAGGGGTACCTGAAGCTTTCTTT
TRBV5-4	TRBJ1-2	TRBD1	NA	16	CASSLGGTGSFGGYTF	TGTGCCAGCAGCTTAGGTGGGACAGGGAGCTTTGGTGGCTACACCTTC
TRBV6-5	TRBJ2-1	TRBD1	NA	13	CASSYGQVNEQFF	TGTGCCAGCAGTTACGGACAGGTTAATGAGCAGTTCTTC
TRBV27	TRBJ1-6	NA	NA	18	CASSLSKAESFYNSPLHF	TGTGCCAGCAGTTTATCAAAGGCAGAAAGTTTCTATAATTCACCCCTCCACTTT
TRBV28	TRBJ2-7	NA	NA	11	CASRKAGEQYF	TGTGCCAGCAGGAAAGCTGGCGAGCAGTACTTC
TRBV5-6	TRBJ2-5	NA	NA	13	CASSFDLQETQYF	TGTGCCAGCAGCTTTGACCTCCAAGAGACCCAGTACTTC
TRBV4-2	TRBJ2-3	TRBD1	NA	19	CASSATGGDLGSGTDTQYF	TGTGCCAGCAGCGCAACAGGGGGCGACCTGGGTAGTGGCACAGATACGCAGTATTTT
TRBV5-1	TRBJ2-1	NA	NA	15	CASSGGGWSYNEQFF	TGCGCCAGCAGCGGCGGAGGTTGGTCCTACAATGAGCAGTTCTTC
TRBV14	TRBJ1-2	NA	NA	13	CASSQGQGWGYTF	TGTGCCAGCAGCCAAGGGCAAGGCTGGGGCTACACCTTC
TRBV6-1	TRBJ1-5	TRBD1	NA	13	CASDRGLNQPQHF	TGTGCCAGTGACAGGGGCCTCAATCAGCCCCAGCATTTT
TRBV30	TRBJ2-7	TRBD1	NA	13	CAWSVGDSYEQYF	TGTGCCTGGAGTGTGGGGGACAGTTACGAGCAGTACTTC
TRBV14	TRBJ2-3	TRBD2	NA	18	CASSPRTSGRTSTDTQYF	TGTGCCAGCAGCCCACGGACTAGCGGTCGTACTAGCACAGATACGCAGTATTTT
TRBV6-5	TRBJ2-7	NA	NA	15	CASSRNRDPDHEQYF	TGTGCCAGCAGTCGTAACCGGGACCCGGACCACGAGCAGTACTTC